The source of this T cell receptor beta chain is a study of early T cells in non-severe SARS-CoV-2 infection. cDNA molecules, individually, were tagged with unique molecular identifiers. TCRdb redid the calling of the 5' RACE reads with MiXCR, one entry per CDR3 protein. The table shows tens of thousands of distinct CDR3 sequences, with 10% to 15% occurring only once. This CDR3 has 15 amino acids. Germline V CDR1 and CDR2: SGHRS, YFSETQ. V was clipped by 1 base and J by 6 bases; unmatched bases: 5. Notes on the study in general: There was a bias toward anti-spike CD8 responses in VDJdb matching, which missed private and CD4 specificities.

Turning to this clonotype: What it binds is unknown.

This rearrangement joins TRBV5-1 to TRBJ2-2, with TRBD2 identical over 8 bases. The specimen was whole blood. The origin of this receptor is an adult who was a healthcare worker with PCR-confirmed SARS-CoV-2 infection or an uninfected control (not recorded which). The CDR3 DNA reads as TGCGCCAGCAGCTTGAGCGGGAGCTTTGCCGGGGAGCTGTTTTTT. Its translation is CASSLSGSFAGELFF.